The present TCR beta chain was sequenced within a study of blood T cells in healthy people across ages. The CDR3 length is 19 residues. Germline-derived CDR1 and CDR2 are MGHDK and SYGVNS. Deletions cut 3 bases from V and 4 bases from J, with 27 bases between. About this clonotype itself: Its antigen remains unidentified.

Isolation per sample recovered at least 6 million PBMCs. General observations from the study: Because sorting was not performed, PBMCs prevented conclusive naive versus antigen-experienced comparison.

A J-beta primer mix and a sample-barcoded 5' primer were used in a second PCR of roughly 6 to 12 cycles. TCRdb re-called the 5' RACE reads through MiXCR, storing one row per CDR3 protein. The table has 800,000 to 950,000 distinct CDR3 sequences, 25% to 35% seen once; the top ten hold around 9.6%. These same data were also listed under a study on T cells of mothers and their children. That report adds: A few healthy Caucasian mothers gave samples, and so did their six children. Related mother-child pairs shared slightly more overlap than unrelated pairs, but the difference was non-significant.

This sequence was found in a woman in her forties in good health. The rearrangement links TRBV25-1 to TRBJ1-2; possible D gene TRBD1, 5 bases. Specimen: blood. The CDR3 spells CASSDLRVGGGRSFYGYTF. The CDR3 nucleotides are TGTGCCAGCAGTGATCTTCGGGTCGGCGGGGGTAGGTCCTTCTATGGCTACACCTTC.